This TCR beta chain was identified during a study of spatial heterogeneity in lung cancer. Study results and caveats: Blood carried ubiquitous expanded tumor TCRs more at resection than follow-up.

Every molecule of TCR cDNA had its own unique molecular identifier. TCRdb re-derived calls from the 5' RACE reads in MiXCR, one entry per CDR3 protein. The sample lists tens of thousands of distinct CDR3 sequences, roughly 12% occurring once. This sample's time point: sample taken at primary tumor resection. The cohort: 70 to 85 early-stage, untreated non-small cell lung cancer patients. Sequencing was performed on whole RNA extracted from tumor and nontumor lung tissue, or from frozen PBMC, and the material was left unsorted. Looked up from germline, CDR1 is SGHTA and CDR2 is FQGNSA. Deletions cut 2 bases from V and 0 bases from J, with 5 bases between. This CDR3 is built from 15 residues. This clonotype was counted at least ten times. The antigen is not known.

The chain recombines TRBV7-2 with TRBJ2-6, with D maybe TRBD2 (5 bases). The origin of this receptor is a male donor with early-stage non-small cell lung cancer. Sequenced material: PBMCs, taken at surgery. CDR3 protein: CASSLSGSGANVLTF. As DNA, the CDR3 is TGTGCCAGCAGCTTAAGCGGCTCTGGGGCCAACGTCCTGACTTTC.